The 15 T cell receptor beta chains given below trace back to one sample, sequenced in a study of shared clonotypes between healthy human individuals. Clones were read by immunoSEQ multiplex PCR, and TCRdb kept only the in-frame ones, dropping some. This table has more than 2 million clones, about 93% appearing once. CD45RO-negative, CCR7-selected cells formed the naive CD8 fraction, which excluded terminally differentiated effector memory CD45RA+ cells. The sequenced sample was naive CD8+ T cells from PBMCs. The source is a man aged 18 to 29 in good health. Some clones in this sample may be carry-over from other donors' samples.

This rearrangement joins TRBV27 to TRBJ2-2; D is perhaps TRBD1 (5 bases). V was shortened by 5 bases and J by 2 bases, with 12 bases between the two germline ends. Looked up from germline, CDR1 is MNHEY and CDR2 is SMNVEV (reference sequence). This CDR3 has 15 amino acids. CDR3: CASSTGPLNTGELFF. In nucleotides, the CDR3 is TGTGCCAGCAGTACAGGCCCCCTAAACACCGGGGAGCTGTTTTTT.

The rearrangement links TRBV5-1 to TRBJ2-7; TRBD2 aligns across 9 bases. This CDR3 spans 16 amino acids. Germline CDR1 reads SGHRS; CDR2 reads YFSETQ. J lost 1 base, V lost 0 bases, and 5 bases had no gene match. CDR3 residues: CASSLGPSGTSYEQYF. The CDR3 nucleotides are TGCGCCAGCAGCTTGGGCCCTAGCGGGACTTCCTACGAGCAGTACTTC. Full variable domain (remainder filled in from reference TRBV5-1 and TRBJ2-7): KAGVTQTPRYLIKTRGQQVTLSCSPISGHRSVSWYQQTPGQGLQFLFEYFSETQRNKGNFPGRFSGRQFSNSRSEMNVSTLELGDSALYLCASSLGPSGTSYEQYFGPGTRLTVT.

The chain combines TRBV28 with TRBJ2-7; D is perhaps TRBD2 (5 bases). The CDR3 consists of 14 residues. The germline V gene has CDR1 MDHEN and CDR2 SYDVKM. V was trimmed by 6 bases and J by 2 bases, leaving 14 bases between them. CDR3 residues: CASRPTGETYEQYF. In DNA form, the CDR3 reads TGTGCCAGCAGACCCACCGGGGAGACCTACGAGCAGTACTTC.

The V gene is TRBV5-6, the J gene TRBJ2-7, with 7 bases that match TRBD1. V gave up 3 bases and J gave up 4 bases; unmatched junction bases: 4. CDR3 size: 13 residues. The germline gives CDR1 SGHDT, CDR2 YYEEEE. CDR3 loop: CASSSKDRYEQYF. Written as DNA, the CDR3 is TGTGCCAGCAGCTCTAAGGACAGGTACGAGCAGTACTTC.

The rearrangement joins TRBV28 to TRBJ2-5; no clear D gene. Germline V CDR1 and CDR2: MDHEN, SYDVKM. The CDR3 has 13 residues. Trimming stripped 6 bases from V and 5 bases from J, with 13 bases between. The CDR3 loop is CASSPIGDETQYF. The CDR3 bases are TGTGCCAGCAGCCCTATCGGCGACGAGACCCAGTACTTC.

CDR3 DNA sequence: TGTGCCAGCAGCGTAGCGGCCACGGAAGAGGAGCAGTTCTTC. Protein product: CASSVAATEEEQFF. The chain recombines TRBV9 with TRBJ2-1; D is undetermined. Trimming cost V 0 bases and J 10 bases, with 14 bases left between them. This CDR3 has 14 residues. Germline CDR1 SGDLS, CDR2 YYNGEE.

The chain recombines TRBV29-1 with TRBJ2-3; 7 nucleotides match TRBD2. Germline-derived CDR1 and CDR2 are SQVTM and ANQGSEA. V dropped 3 bases and J dropped 4; count of bases not matched to a gene: 10. The CDR3 covers 15 residues. CDR3 sequence reads: CSVDGLGRAPDTQYF. CDR3 DNA sequence: TGCAGCGTTGATGGTCTGGGGAGGGCCCCAGATACGCAGTATTTT.

With respect to this clone: The identical CDR3 is also encoded by other nucleotide sequences in the sample. The chain carries TRBV27 and TRBJ2-3; D uncertain. The germline V gene encodes CDR1 MNHEY and CDR2 SMNVEV (reference sequence). CDR3 size: 12 residues. V dropped 2 bases and J dropped 5 bases, with 5 bases sitting between them. Written as DNA, the CDR3 is TGTGCCAGCAGTTTACTCGGAGATACGCAGTATTTT. This sequence encodes CASSLLGDTQYF.

The genes are TRBV28 and TRBJ1-2; unclear D gene. This CDR3 is 12 amino acids long. The germline CDR1 and CDR2 sequences are MDHEN and SYDVKM. Trimming took 3 bases from V and 8 from J, leaving 10 bases between them. This CDR3 is CASSFLPGGYTF. For the CDR3, the DNA is TGTGCCAGCAGTTTCCTTCCGGGAGGCTACACCTTC.

The chain combines TRBV28 with TRBJ2-3; D uncertain. CDR3 length equals 15 residues. Germline loops: CDR1 MDHEN, CDR2 SYDVKM. Trimming removed 2 bases from V and 4 bases from J, with 13 bases in between. This CDR3 reads CASSLHPAPADTQYF. Here the CDR3 DNA reads TGTGCCAGCAGTTTACATCCAGCCCCCGCAGATACGCAGTATTTT.

CDR3 amino acids: CASSQEATTSYNEQFF. CDR3 sequence (DNA): TGCGCCAGCAGCCAAGAAGCCACGACCTCCTACAATGAGCAGTTCTTC. The J gene is TRBJ2-1, the V gene TRBV4-1; D not certain. V dropped 0 bases and J dropped 0 bases, with 9 bases sitting between them. CDR3 length: 16 amino acids. Germline CDR1 MGHRA, CDR2 YSYEKL.

This clone has a handful of counts. This sample also contains other DNA sequences that code for the same CDR3. J is TRBJ1-2 and V is TRBV9; unclear D gene. CDR1 and CDR2 (germline): SGDLS, YYNGEE. The CDR3 length is 13 residues. V lost 0 bases, J lost 2 bases, and 5 bases lay in between. CDR3 DNA sequence: TGTGCCAGCAGCGTAGGGTCCAACTATGGCTACACCTTC. Amino acid sequence: CASSVGSNYGYTF.

The J gene is TRBJ2-2, the V gene TRBV28, with 10 bases lining up with TRBD2. The germline gives CDR1 MDHEN, CDR2 SYDVKM. V lost 6 bases to trimming and J lost 3 bases; unmatched junction nucleotides: 16. The CDR3 runs to 19 residues. The CDR3 DNA follows: TGTGCCAGCAGCCTAAGGGTATTGCTAGCGGGAGAAGACACCGGGGAGCTGTTTTTT. It codes for CASSLRVLLAGEDTGELFF.

V and J are TRBV11-2 and TRBJ1-2; 10 bases match TRBD1. The V and J ends lost 5 bases and 8 bases, in that order; junction bases with no gene match: 8. CDR3 size: 14 residues. CDR1 is SGHAT, CDR2 FQNNGV, per germline. CDR3 sequence: CASSGRDRGIGYTF. The DNA for the CDR3 is TGTGCCAGCAGCGGACGGGACAGGGGTATCGGCTACACCTTC.

The chain carries TRBV7-2 and TRBJ2-1, with D maybe TRBD2 (5 bases). This CDR3 spans 14 amino acids. Germline assignment: CDR1 SGHTA and CDR2 FQGNSA. V was trimmed by 7 bases and J by 8 bases, leaving 18 bases between them. As DNA, the CDR3 is TGTGCCAGCACCCTCTTGGCTAGCTCCTATGAGCAGTTCTTC. This encodes CASTLLASSYEQFF. Based on the CDR3 plus reference TRBV7-2 and TRBJ2-1, the full variable domain is GAGVSQSPSNKVTEKGKDVELRCDPISGHTALYWYRQSLGQGLEFLIYFQGNSAPDKSGLPSDRFSAERTGGSVSTLTIQRTQQEDSAVYLCASTLLASSYEQFFGPGTRLTVL.